The present entry profiles one T cell receptor beta chain with its context. Its specificity is unknown. Between the trimmed V and J ends, which lost 8 bases and 1 base, there was a span of 3 bases. This CDR3 is built from 11 residues. Germline CDR1 and CDR2: MNHEY and SVGAGI. Libraries were prepared by immunoSEQ multiplex PCR; TCRdb keeps only in-frame clonotypes and omits some of them. The data show tens of thousands of clones, with 70% to 90% seen just once and 13% held by the top ten. The data are from a study of T cells in localized non-small cell lung cancer. Whole-study results and caveats: A single tumor region was sequenced, leaving heterogeneity possible. Among the tissues sampled, uninvolved adjacent lung had the highest T cell clonality, above tumor. A median of about 52 clones ranked among the top 100 in tumor appeared in adjacent lung.

The receptor was derived from a female donor older than 55 with stage I lung adenocarcinoma. The chain uses TRBV6-5 and TRBJ1-3; no clear D gene. The specimen was peripheral blood, collected before any cancer treatment. The CDR3 loop is CASRSGNTIYF. The CDR3, as DNA: TGTGCCAGCCGATCTGGAAACACCATATATTTT.